Listed below are T cell receptor beta chains from one sample, sequenced in a study of cytomegalovirus exposure and HLA in healthy donors. Generated by immunoSEQ multiplex PCR, the TCRdb table keeps only in-frame clones and is missing some. The sample carries some 76,000 clones, about nine tenths recorded once. Specimen: PBMCs. Receptor source: a woman aged 25 to 45 in good health and CMV-seronegative. CDR3s include the opening cysteine and the closing phenylalanine or tryptophan. A D gene is named only where the DNA matches it firmly. Size tells how often a clone was seen (once, few, many) or the class of an expanded clone, and some rows leave it out.

d_call j_call v_call clone_size cdr3_aa cdr3_nt
- TRBJ2-5 TRBV19 - CASRGRAETQYF TGTGCCAGTAGAGGCAGGGCCGAGACCCAGTACTTC
TRBD1 TRBJ1-4 TRBV7-2 - CASSAGRGRGTNEKLFF TGTGCCAGCAGCGCCGGGAGGGGGCGCGGAACTAATGAAAAACTGTTTTTT
- TRBJ2-7 TRBV19 - CASSPDPGLYEQYF TGTGCCAGTAGTCCAGACCCGGGACTCTACGAGCAGTACTTC
TRBD1 TRBJ1-2 TRBV25-1 - CASKGNGGTGRNYGYTF TGTGCCAGCAAAGGAAATGGGGGGACAGGGAGGAACTATGGCTACACCTTC
TRBD2 TRBJ2-2 TRBV5-1 once CASSLASGRATGELFF TGCGCCAGCAGCTTGGCTAGCGGGAGAGCTACCGGGGAGCTGTTTTTT
TRBD1 TRBJ1-2 TRBV4-1 - CASSQGPPGTGGPYYGYTF TGCGCCAGCAGCCAAGGGCCCCCTGGGACAGGGGGTCCTTACTATGGCTACACCTTC
TRBD1 TRBJ1-5 TRBV6-1 - CASNARGDQPQHF TGTGCCAGCAACGCCAGGGGGGATCAGCCCCAGCATTTT
- TRBJ2-5 TRBV28 - CASSFLGAEETQYF TGTGCCAGCAGTTTTTTGGGGGCGGAAGAGACCCAGTACTTC
- TRBJ1-3 TRBV30 - CAWSLSGNTIYF TGTGCCTGGAGCCTCTCTGGAAACACCATATATTTT
- TRBJ2-3 TRBV11-2 - CASSPEVTDTQYF TGTGCCAGCAGCCCAGAGGTCACAGATACGCAGTATTTT
TRBD2 TRBJ2-7 TRBV6-1 few CASLAGLDEQYF TGTGCCAGCCTGGCAGGACTAGACGAGCAGTACTTC
- TRBJ2-1 TRBV29-1 - CSVDLVGGNEQFF TGCAGCGTTGATCTCGTAGGAGGTAATGAGCAGTTCTTC
- TRBJ1-4 TRBV7-9 - CASSPGGATNEKLFF TGTGCCAGCAGCCCAGGAGGGGCAACTAATGAAAAACTGTTTTTT
- TRBJ1-4 TRBV28 - CASSTPGLEKLFF TGTGCCAGCAGTACCCCAGGTTTAGAAAAACTGTTTTTT
- TRBJ1-3 TRBV30 - CAWSPGTSGNTIYF TGTGCCTGGAGCCCGGGTACATCTGGAAACACCATATATTTT
TRBD2 TRBJ2-1 TRBV5-1 - CASSSRLAGGDNEQFF TGCGCCAGCAGCTCAAGACTAGCGGGAGGGGACAATGAGCAGTTCTTC
TRBD2 TRBJ2-1 TRBV6-6 - CASSPAGTSGYNEQFF TGTGCCAGCAGTCCGGCGGGGACTAGCGGCTACAATGAGCAGTTCTTC
- TRBJ2-1 TRBV6-1 - CASSEPEGHPSGEQFF TGTGCCAGCAGTGAGCCAGAGGGACACCCGTCGGGTGAGCAGTTCTTC
TRBD2 TRBJ2-1 TRBV5-1 - CASSVFWTSGSHNEQFF TGCGCCAGCAGCGTATTTTGGACTAGCGGGTCTCACAATGAGCAGTTCTTC
TRBD1 TRBJ2-7 TRBV7-2 - CASSLERIGTGDDEQYF TGTGCCAGCAGCTTAGAGCGTATTGGGACAGGGGACGACGAGCAGTACTTC
TRBD2 TRBJ2-3 TRBV7-3 once CASSLSPQLAASTDTQYF TGTGCCAGCAGCTTATCGCCCCAACTAGCGGCTAGCACAGATACGCAGTATTTT
- TRBJ1-2 TRBV9 - CASSVGGWLGYTF TGTGCCAGCAGCGTAGGAGGGTGGCTCGGCTACACCTTC
- TRBJ2-7 TRBV6-5 once CASSRGGVEGYEQYF TGTGCCAGCAGCCGTGGTGGAGTAGAGGGCTACGAGCAGTACTTC
TRBD1 TRBJ2-2 TRBV28 - CASRLQGGRTGELFF TGTGCCAGCAGGTTACAGGGGGGAAGGACCGGGGAGCTGTTTTTT
- TRBJ1-1 TRBV7-2 - CASSLAATDTEAFF TGTGCCAGCAGCTTAGCAGCGACAGACACTGAAGCTTTCTTT
TRBD2 TRBJ2-2 TRBV7-6 - CASSLGGTSQAGELFF TGTGCCAGCAGCTTAGGGGGGACTAGCCAAGCCGGGGAGCTGTTTTTT
TRBD1 TRBJ1-1 TRBV27 - CASSLKNRGTPGTEAFF TGTGCCAGCAGTTTAAAAAACAGGGGTACTCCCGGCACTGAAGCTTTCTTT
- TRBJ1-1 TRBV28 - CASTLVGGGRTEAFF TGTGCCAGCACCTTGGTGGGGGGCGGGAGAACTGAAGCTTTCTTT
- TRBJ1-1 TRBV5-1 - CASSQVERGEAFF TGCGCCAGCAGTCAAGTCGAGCGGGGAGAAGCTTTCTTT
TRBD1 TRBJ2-7 TRBV28 - CASSRARATGAPYEQYF TGTGCCAGCAGTCGTGCACGGGCGACAGGGGCCCCCTACGAGCAGTACTTC
- TRBJ1-2 TRBV5-6 - CASSLSRAYGYTF TGTGCCAGCAGCTTGAGCAGGGCTTATGGCTACACCTTC